The clone carrying this TCR beta chain was picked up a small number of times. What it recognizes is unknown. This entry comes from a study of lymphopenia after photon versus proton radiotherapy. Broader study findings: Relative stability marked proton patients; photon patients lost diversity and naive cells.

The data were produced by immunoSEQ multiplex PCR, yet TCRdb's version contains in-frame clones alone and is incomplete. The sample shows roughly 64,000 clones, about nine tenths of them seen only once. Germline-derived CDR1 and CDR2 are SGHTA and FQGNSA. V shed 1 base and J shed 2 bases, with 12 bases lying between them. This CDR3 spans 15 amino acids. This chain links TRBV7-2 with TRBJ2-7; D might be TRBD1 (6 bases). This TCR was sampled from a man aged 80 or over with esophageal cancer. The sample here was peripheral blood, taken from a patient treated with proton-based radiotherapy. The CDR3 coding sequence is TGTGCCAGCAGCTTAGTCTCGGACAGTCCCTACGAGCAGTACTTC. This codes for CASSLVSDSPYEQYF.